Listed below are T cell receptor beta chains from one sample, sequenced in a study of CD8 T cells in ankylosing spondylitis. TCRdb recomputed calls from the 5' RACE reads with MiXCR, one row per CDR3 protein. The data show approximately 540,000 distinct CDR3 sequences, roughly 13% seen once. The sample taken for sequencing was blood, either unsorted or a sorted T cell fraction (not recorded which). The receptors were sampled from a male donor with ankylosing spondylitis. The CDR3 runs from the conserved cysteine through the conserved F or W.

CASSLGQDGNTIYF	TRBJ1-3	TRBV7-9
CASSPYQAYSGNTIYF	TRBJ1-3	TRBV27
CASSSPYNSPLHF	TRBJ1-6	TRBV27
CASSVSPLAAGNTIYF	TRBJ1-3	TRBV5-1
CASSLPLGTSGMGTQYF	TRBJ2-3	TRBV5-6
CASSRLPAAYEQYF	TRBJ2-7	TRBV27
CASSHGVLYNEQFF	TRBJ2-1	TRBV14
CSARVRPQVDEQFF	TRBJ2-1	TRBV20-1
CASSLVVLANTEAFF	TRBJ1-1	TRBV12-3/TRBV12-4
CASSLEDFPSYF	TRBJ2-5	TRBV5-1
CASSSRKSGSTDTQYF	TRBJ2-3	TRBV4-2
CASSPSDLSGYTF	TRBJ1-2	TRBV5-1
CSARVVGGFDEQFF	TRBJ2-1	TRBV20-1
CASKRTGHGAYNSPLHF	TRBJ1-6	TRBV27
CASSSSTYGYTF	TRBJ1-2	TRBV14
CASSHLSLANEQYF	TRBJ2-7	TRBV5-5
CASSEWAQGTDTQYF	TRBJ2-3	TRBV10-1
CASSATGTSSYEQYF	TRBJ2-7	TRBV4-2
CSVDTAQGANVLTF	TRBJ2-6	TRBV29-1
CASSLTGQGLHEQYF	TRBJ2-7	TRBV12-3/TRBV12-4
CASSEGGYGYTF	TRBJ1-2	TRBV2
CASSVGGGETQYF	TRBJ2-5	TRBV9
CSALSGTDTQYF	TRBJ2-3	TRBV20-1
CASSRRISDTQYF	TRBJ2-3	TRBV19
CSAPGPIRGIQYF	TRBJ2-4	TRBV20-1
CSASFGTGSTEAFF	TRBJ1-1	TRBV20-1
CASSLSGAGSPLHF	TRBJ1-6	TRBV25-1
CASSLAGQVGEQYF	TRBJ2-7	TRBV5-1
CASSLEAGTPSPLHF	TRBJ1-6	TRBV12-3/TRBV12-4
CASSLERFNQPQHF	TRBJ1-5	TRBV7-2
CSAPRAGGPNTGELFF	TRBJ2-2	TRBV20-1
CASFPRGRTGNTIYF	TRBJ1-3	TRBV6-2/TRBV6-3
CASRGGRSGMNTEAFF	TRBJ1-1	TRBV10-2
CASSFVSSNYEQYF	TRBJ2-7	TRBV7-2
CASSLSLLAGGNEQFF	TRBJ2-1	TRBV12-3/TRBV12-4
CASSSIRGQGYTEAFF	TRBJ1-1	TRBV27
CSARGVSWNTEAFF	TRBJ1-1	TRBV20-1
CSARAGTSGAGTYEQYF	TRBJ2-7	TRBV20-1
CSAPVTGGEAQPQHF	TRBJ1-5	TRBV20-1
CASSTGNTGELFF	TRBJ2-2	TRBV12-3/TRBV12-4
CASSLHPNTGELFF	TRBJ2-2	TRBV6-2/TRBV6-3
CASLPLQGSGNTIYF	TRBJ1-3	TRBV27
CASRPATGGVNEKLFF	TRBJ1-4	TRBV12-3/TRBV12-4
CASSVTGVQGGVNEQFF	TRBJ2-1	TRBV9
CASSLSREVGTDTQYF	TRBJ2-3	TRBV28
CASSGTSGTETQYF	TRBJ2-5	TRBV2
CASSVVVGDTQYF	TRBJ2-3	TRBV2
CSALGAGAYNEQFF	TRBJ2-1	TRBV20-1
CASSPRSHEQFF	TRBJ2-1	TRBV18
CASSQPGTEYEQYF	TRBJ2-7	TRBV6-1
CSASSRDTQYF	TRBJ2-3	TRBV20-1
CASTSYEGQGFTEAFF	TRBJ1-1	TRBV6-1
CASSGAMGDGYTF	TRBJ1-2	TRBV6-1
CASSLRTGVNYGYTF	TRBJ1-2	TRBV2
CASSLGDINEQYF	TRBJ2-7	TRBV12-3/TRBV12-4